This TCR beta chain was found in a study of blood T cell repertoires in COVID-19. The method was immunoSEQ multiplex PCR; TCRdb's version includes in-frame clones alone and lacks a portion of them. The sample lists fewer than 200,000 clones; 88% were seen once. The CDR3 has 12 amino acids. V lost 4 bases and J lost 4, with 7 bases in between. As concerns this clone: The same CDR3 arises from other DNA sequences in this sample as well.

What was sequenced was peripheral blood. The V gene is TRBV12-3 or TRBV12-4, the J gene TRBJ1-1; D unresolved. The sequence was collected from a man aged 55 to 70 with acute or convalescent COVID-19. CDR3 nucleotides: TGTGCCAGCAGTTCCCCGGGCACTGAAGCTTTCTTT. Protein product: CASSSPGTEAFF.